This paragraph reports one T cell receptor (beta chain). Its antigen is still unknown. This CDR3 comprises 14 residues. Per germline, CDR1 SQVTM and CDR2 ANQGSEA. This sample is part of a study of blood T cells in healthy people across ages. Findings of the study overall: Significant beta diversity loss was already apparent by age around 36, declining roughly linearly.

A second about 6 to 12 cycle PCR used barcoded and J-beta primers. Every sample gave at least 2.5 million paired-end reads containing CDR3. Each CDR3 protein is one row after TCRdb ran MiXCR on the 5' RACE reads. Here the sample spans about 900,000 distinct CDR3 sequences, about 59% being singletons. The V call is TRBV29-1, the J call TRBJ2-7; TRBD1 or TRBD2 may be the D gene (6 bases each). The last part of the DNA fits TRBJ2-5 better; the J call may be wrong. The receptor was isolated from a man in his thirties or forties in good health. Source material: blood. In DNA form, the CDR3 reads TGCAGCGTTGAAGGGGGGGCGGGCAAAGAGACCCAGTACTTC. This translates into CSVEGGAGKETQYF.